The 22 T cell receptor beta chains listed next were all sequenced from one sample in a study of cytomegalovirus exposure and HLA in healthy donors. 13 Jbeta primers and 60 Vbeta primers were used for the PCR. Data came from immunoSEQ multiplex PCR; TCRdb stores just in-frame clones and leaves some out. The table lists 150,000 or so clones, more than 75% of them singletons. Source material: PBMCs. These receptors were collected from a young man in good health and CMV-seropositive.

V gene TRBV7-9 combines with J gene TRBJ1-2; D is unresolved. V shed 5 bases and J shed 4 bases, with 14 bases lying between them. The length of the CDR3 is 14 residues. CDR1 is SEHNR and CDR2 is FQNEAQ in the germline V gene (reference sequence). CDR3 in amino acids: CASSREGVFYGYTF. The CDR3 coding sequence is TGTGCCAGCAGCCGTGAGGGTGTTTTCTATGGCTACACCTTC.

The chain is built from TRBV5-1 and TRBJ2-3; D is possibly TRBD1 (6 bases). CDR1 and CDR2 (germline): SGHRS, YFSETQ. V was cut by 5 bases and J by 4 bases, with 14 bases left in between. The CDR3 extends over 14 amino acids. The CDR3 bases are TGCGCCAGCAGGAGAGGGGGTTCATCAGATACGCAGTATTTT. Its protein product is CASRRGGSSDTQYF.

V is TRBV7-9 and J is TRBJ2-1; TRBD1 agrees at 9 bases. The CDR3 contains 14 residues. The trim removed 4 bases at V and 9 bases at J, leaving 7 bases unmatched. The germline V gene encodes CDR1 SEHNR and CDR2 FQNEAQ (reference sequence). CDR3 sequence reads: CASSSQGARGEQFF. CDR3 coding DNA: TGTGCCAGCAGCTCACAGGGGGCGCGAGGTGAGCAGTTCTTC.

This chain joins TRBV29-1 and TRBJ2-7; a possible D gene is TRBD1 (6 bases). V lost 4 bases and J lost 2, with 15 bases in between. This CDR3 has 14 residues. Germline V CDR1 and CDR2: SQVTM, ANQGSEA. CDR3 sequence: CSVGGRGGPYEQYF. The CDR3 DNA follows: TGCAGCGTTGGTGGCAGGGGTGGGCCCTACGAGCAGTACTTC.

Only a few counts were recorded for this clone. J is TRBJ2-5 and V is TRBV7-2; possible D gene TRBD1, 6 bases. This CDR3 is built from 14 residues. Trimming pared 3 bases from V and 4 bases from J, leaving 12 bases between. Germline CDR1 is SGHTA and CDR2 is FQGNSA. The CDR3, as DNA: TGTGCCAGCAGCTTCCAACAGGGTGGAGAGACCCAGTACTTC. This encodes CASSFQQGGETQYF.

The V and J genes are TRBV6-6 and TRBJ2-5; TRBD2 aligns across 12 bases. Per germline, CDR1 MNHNY and CDR2 SVGAGI (reference sequence). The CDR3 loop spans 16 amino acids. The junction had 1 base not matched to a gene; V was cut back by 0 bases and J by 2 bases. The CDR3: CASSYSLAGGQETQYF. Written as DNA, the CDR3 is TGTGCCAGCAGTTACTCTCTAGCGGGGGGGCAAGAGACCCAGTACTTC.

The CDR3 bases are TGTGCCAGCAGCTTAACGGGCGGGCCGGGAAACACCATATATTTT. It translates to CASSLTGGPGNTIYF. This chain links TRBV7-3 with TRBJ1-3; D gene unclear. Germline CDR1 SGHTA, CDR2 FQGTGA. The CDR3 length is 15 residues. With 0 bases removed from V and 4 bases from J, the gap between germline ends came to 10 bases. Full variable domain (remainder filled in from reference TRBV7-3 and TRBJ1-3): GAGVSQTPSNKVTEKGKYVELRCDPISGHTALYWYRQSLGQGPEFLIYFQGTGAADDSGLPNDRFFAVRPEGSVSTLKIQRTERGDSAVYLCASSLTGGPGNTIYFGEGSWLTVV.

V gene TRBV9 combines with J gene TRBJ2-7; 8 bases match TRBD2. The CDR3 covers 15 residues. Germline V lookup: CDR1 SGDLS, CDR2 YYNGEE. The junction had 11 bases not matched to a gene; V was cut back by 3 bases and J by 6 bases. CDR3 residues: CASSGTSGLESEQYF. CDR3 coding DNA: TGTGCCAGCAGCGGAACATCGGGACTAGAATCCGAGCAGTACTTC. Full variable domain (rest looked up from reference TRBV9 and TRBJ2-7): DSGVTQTPKHLITATGQRVTLRCSPRSGDLSVYWYQQSLDQGLQFLIQYYNGEERAKGNILERFSAQQFPDLHSELNLSSLELGDSALYFCASSGTSGLESEQYFGPGTRLTVT.

The chain is built from TRBV6-1 and TRBJ1-3; weak D call: TRBD1 (6 bases). Trimming took off 5 bases at V and 4 bases at J, with 15 bases between the two ends. CDR1 and CDR2 (germline): MNHNS, SASEGT. CDR3 size: 15 residues. The CDR3 bases are TGTGCCAGCAGTCAAAACAGGGTCGGGGGAAACACCATATATTTT. This codes for CASSQNRVGGNTIYF.

Remarks on this clone: The sample carries other DNA sequences with the same CDR3. The chain combines TRBV5-1 with TRBJ2-5; D perhaps matches TRBD1 (6 bases). Germline CDR1 reads SGHRS; CDR2 reads YFSETQ. This CDR3 is 13 amino acids long. Trimming took 4 bases from V and 5 from J, leaving 12 bases between them. The CDR3 reads CASSTGQKETQYF. The CDR3 bases are TGCGCCAGCAGCACAGGGCAAAAGGAGACCCAGTACTTC.

The rearrangement joins TRBV28 to TRBJ1-4, with 10 bases matching TRBD1. The length of the CDR3 is 14 residues. Germline V CDR1 and CDR2: MDHEN, SYDVKM. Trimming took 5 bases from V and 7 from J; bases not matched to a gene: 4. This CDR3 reads CASSGTGAGEKLFF. The DNA of the CDR3 is TGTGCCAGCAGTGGGACAGGGGCGGGTGAAAAACTGTTTTTT.

This clone was recorded only once. J is TRBJ2-7 and V is TRBV7-5; TRBD1 is the table's D call and was not checked against the DNA. TRBV7-5 is shown as a pseudogene. The CDR3 spans 17 residues. In DNA form, the CDR3 reads TGTGCCAGAAGACGTGGGCAGGCGACATTCCTTCCCTACGAGCAGTACTTC. Encoded protein: CARRRGQATFLPYEQYF.

This chain uses TRBV6-5 with TRBJ2-5, with D hard to call. TRBJ2-7 explains the end of the DNA better; the J call may be wrong. The CDR3 consists of 11 residues. In germline, CDR1 is MNHEY, CDR2 SVGAGI. CDR3 protein: CASSYHYEQYF. The DNA of the CDR3 is TGTGCCAGCAGTTACCACTACGAGCAGTACTTC.

The V and J genes are TRBV18 and TRBJ2-7; the D gene is possibly TRBD2 (6 bases). The germline V and J ends were trimmed by 3 bases and 3 bases, with 18 bases remaining between them. CDR1 KGHSH and CDR2 LQKENI come from the germline V gene. CDR3 length equals 16 residues. Here the CDR3 reads CASSPFLRGGDYEQYF. CDR3 nucleotides: TGTGCCAGCTCACCCTTTTTGCGGGGAGGCGACTACGAGCAGTACTTC.

This chain connects TRBV5-5 to TRBJ1-5; D unclear. The CDR3 totals 16 residues. The germline V gene has CDR1 SGHKS and CDR2 YYEKEE (reference sequence). The V gene lost 1 base and the J gene lost 4 bases, with 15 bases spanning the gap. The CDR3 sequence: CASSLSLGGQNQPQHF. The CDR3 bases are TGTGCCAGCAGCTTGAGTCTCGGAGGCCAAAATCAGCCCCAGCATTTT.

The V and J genes are TRBV19 and TRBJ2-7; 7 bases align to TRBD2. Germline CDR1 reads LNHDA; CDR2 reads SQIVND (reference sequence). The CDR3 runs 14 residues. V gave up 3 bases and J gave up 2 bases; unmatched junction bases: 4. CDR3 coding DNA: TGTGCCAGTAGTATTGGGAGGGCTACCTACGAGCAGTACTTC. Residues: CASSIGRATYEQYF.

The chain employs TRBV2 and TRBJ1-4; D is possibly TRBD1 (6 bases). V dropped 8 bases and J dropped 3 bases, with 13 bases sitting between them. The CDR3 length is 14 residues. Germline CDR1 is SNHLY and CDR2 is FYNNEI. CDR3 DNA sequence: TGTGCCAGCGAGGGGGGGGTAGCTAATGAAAAACTGTTTTTT. It translates to CASEGGVANEKLFF.

The rearrangement joins TRBV19 to TRBJ2-1, with TRBD2 matching 7 bases. This CDR3 has 13 residues. CDR1 LNHDA and CDR2 SQIVND come from the germline V gene (reference sequence). Germline trimming cut 7 bases from V and 7 bases from J; bases unmatched to any gene: 7. CDR3 protein: CASKYGGGNEQFF. Here the CDR3 DNA reads TGTGCCAGTAAATATGGCGGGGGAAATGAGCAGTTCTTC.

A single count supports this clone. The genes are TRBV4-3 and TRBJ2-1; perhaps TRBD1 as D (6 bases). Germline CDR1 LGHNA, CDR2 YSLEER. The V and J ends lost 4 bases and 2 bases respectively, with 9 bases between them. The CDR3 is made up of 14 amino acids. CDR3 coding DNA: TGCGCCAGCAGCCGGGGGACAACCTACAATGAGCAGTTCTTC. It specifies CASSRGTTYNEQFF.

This chain connects TRBV7-9 to TRBJ2-7; the match to TRBD1 covers 7 bases. The CDR3 sequence is 14 residues long. After removal of 5 bases from V and 1 base from J, the junction contained 5 bases not matched to a gene. The V gene's germline CDR1 is SEHNR and CDR2 FQNEAQ (reference sequence). CDR3 sequence (DNA): TGTGCCAGCAGCATCGGACAGGCATCCTACGAGCAGTACTTC. Amino acids: CASSIGQASYEQYF.

This chain uses TRBV7-9 with TRBJ2-5; 8 nucleotides agree with TRBD1. Germline CDR1 and CDR2: SEHNR and FQNEAQ (reference sequence). V lost 5 bases to trimming and J lost 6 bases; unmatched junction nucleotides: 8. There are 14 residues in the CDR3. CDR3 bases: TGTGCCAGCAGCCCATCGCAGGGGGCACAGACCCAGTACTTC. It yields the protein CASSPSQGAQTQYF.

This clone showed up just a few times. The chain joins TRBV5-1 to TRBJ2-7; 7 bases fit TRBD2. V dropped 1 base and J dropped 2; count of bases not matched to a gene: 9. CDR1 SGHRS and CDR2 YFSETQ come from the germline V gene. The CDR3 runs to 16 residues. The CDR3 here is CASSLSLAAVAYEQYF. The CDR3 DNA sequence: TGCGCCAGCAGCTTGAGCCTAGCGGCGGTCGCCTACGAGCAGTACTTC.